This record looks at one T cell receptor (beta chain) sequence and its context. The antigen is not known. The length of the CDR3 is 13 residues. V shed 1 base and J shed 2 bases, with 7 bases lying between them. Germline V CDR1 and CDR2: SGHRS, YFSETQ. Carried by the TCR beta cDNA libraries were unique molecular identifiers. TCRdb reanalysed the PCR reads using MiXCR and keeps one entry per CDR3 protein. In the table there are fewer than 600,000 distinct CDR3 sequences, around 40% of which are singletons. This specimen comes from a study of post-analysis software for immune sequencing data. At the level of the study: Several disease courses (relapsing-remitting, secondary progressive and progressive-relapsing) of multiple sclerosis were included. The study, taken as a whole, reports: TRBV segments more frequent in patients than in controls numbered five and included TRBV5-6, TRBV5-1 and TRBV20-1. Compared against controls, patients with multiple sclerosis displayed significantly lower normalized Chao1 diversity.

The V and J genes are TRBV5-1 and TRBJ2-7; D not certain. This TCR came from a girl aged 5-17 years with multiple sclerosis. Input material: blood. The CDR3 reads CASSLPRTYEQYF. As DNA, the CDR3 is TGCGCCAGCAGCTTGCCCAGGACCTACGAGCAGTACTTC.